This T cell receptor (beta chain) was captured by sequencing in a study of STAT3 mutations in large granular lymphocyte leukemia. The germline CDR1 and CDR2 sequences are SGDLS and YYNGEE. The CDR3 is 15 residues long. V shed 0 bases and J shed 7 bases, with 13 bases lying between them. Assay: immunoSEQ multiplex PCR; the TCRdb copy retains only in-frame clones and omits some. The sample carries around 9,000 clones, approximately 88% recorded once. General study findings and limits: Clonal expansion was inferred from samples taken at other timepoints. Persisting codominant clonotypes may have hidden a small pathogenic clone. Every T-cell large granular lymphocyte leukemia patient had at least one immunodominant TCR beta clonotype.

As to this clone: Its antigen is unidentified.

The receptor was derived from a man older than 75 with T-cell large granular lymphocyte leukemia. Some clones in this sample may be carry-over from other donors' samples. Input material: peripheral blood mononuclear cells. This rearrangement joins TRBV9 to TRBJ1-4; D unclear. The CDR3 sequence: CASSVAGGRLEKLFF. The CDR3 DNA sequence: TGTGCCAGCAGCGTAGCGGGAGGGAGGCTTGAAAAACTGTTTTTT.